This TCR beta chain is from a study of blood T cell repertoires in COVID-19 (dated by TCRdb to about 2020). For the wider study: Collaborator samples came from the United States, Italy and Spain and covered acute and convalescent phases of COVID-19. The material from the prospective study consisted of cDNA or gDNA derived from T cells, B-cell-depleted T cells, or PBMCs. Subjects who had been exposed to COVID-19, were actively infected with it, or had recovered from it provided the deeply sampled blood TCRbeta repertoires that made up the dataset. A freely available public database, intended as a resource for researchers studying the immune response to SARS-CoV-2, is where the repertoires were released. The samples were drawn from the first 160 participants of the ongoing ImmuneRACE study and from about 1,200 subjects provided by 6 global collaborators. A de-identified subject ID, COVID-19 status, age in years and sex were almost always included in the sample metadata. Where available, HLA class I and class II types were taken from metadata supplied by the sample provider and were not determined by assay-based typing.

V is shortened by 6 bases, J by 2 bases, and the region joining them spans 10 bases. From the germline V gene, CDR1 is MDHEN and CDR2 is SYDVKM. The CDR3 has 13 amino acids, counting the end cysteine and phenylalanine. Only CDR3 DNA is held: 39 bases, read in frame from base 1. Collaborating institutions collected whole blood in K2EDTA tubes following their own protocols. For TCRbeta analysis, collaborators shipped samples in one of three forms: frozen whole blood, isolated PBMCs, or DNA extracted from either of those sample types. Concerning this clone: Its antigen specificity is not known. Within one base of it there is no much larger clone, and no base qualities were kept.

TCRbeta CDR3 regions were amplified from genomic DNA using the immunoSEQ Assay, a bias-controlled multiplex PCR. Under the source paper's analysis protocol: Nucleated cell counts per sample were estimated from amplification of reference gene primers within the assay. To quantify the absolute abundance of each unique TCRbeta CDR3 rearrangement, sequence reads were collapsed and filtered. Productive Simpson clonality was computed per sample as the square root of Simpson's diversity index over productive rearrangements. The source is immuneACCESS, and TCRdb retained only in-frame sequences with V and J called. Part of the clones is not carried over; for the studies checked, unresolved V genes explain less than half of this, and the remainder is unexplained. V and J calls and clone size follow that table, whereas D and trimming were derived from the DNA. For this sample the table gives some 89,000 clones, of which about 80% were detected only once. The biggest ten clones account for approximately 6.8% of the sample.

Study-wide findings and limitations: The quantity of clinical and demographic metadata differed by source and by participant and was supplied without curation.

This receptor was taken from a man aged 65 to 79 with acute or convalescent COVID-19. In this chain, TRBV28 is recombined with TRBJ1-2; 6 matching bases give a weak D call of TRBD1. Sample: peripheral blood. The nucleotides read TGTGCCAGCAGCCAAACAGGGAACTATGGCTACACCTTC. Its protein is CASSQTGNYGYTF.